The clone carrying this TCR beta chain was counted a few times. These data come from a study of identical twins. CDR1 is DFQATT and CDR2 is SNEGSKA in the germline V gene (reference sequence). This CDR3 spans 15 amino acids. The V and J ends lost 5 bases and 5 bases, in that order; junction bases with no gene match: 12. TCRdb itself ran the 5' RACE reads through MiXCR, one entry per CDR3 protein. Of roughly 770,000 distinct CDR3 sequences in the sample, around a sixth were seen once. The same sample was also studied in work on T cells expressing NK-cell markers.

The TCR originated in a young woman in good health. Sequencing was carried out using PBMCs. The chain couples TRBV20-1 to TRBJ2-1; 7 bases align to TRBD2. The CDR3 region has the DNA TGCAGTGCTCCTAAGGCACTAGCGTCCCACAATGAGCAGTTCTTC. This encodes CSAPKALASHNEQFF.